The 15 T cell receptor beta chains below all came from one sample that was sequenced in a study of blood T cell repertoires in COVID-19. Only in-frame clones appear in the TCRdb table, and some are missing; sequencing was by immunoSEQ multiplex PCR. This sample has approximately 380,000 clones; approximately 90% occur once, and the top ten carry 1.2%. Material: PBMCs or T cells enriched from blood (not recorded which). These receptors all stem from a woman between 18 and 29 years old who had recovered from COVID-19.

In this sample, this clone turned up a few times. The chain joins TRBV6-4 to TRBJ2-2; TRBD2 aligns across 10 bases. Germline CDR1 is MRHNA and CDR2 is SNTAGT. V was clipped by 6 bases and J by 5 bases; unmatched bases: 6. The CDR3 has 15 amino acids. The CDR3: CASSPTSGDTGELFF. The CDR3 bases are TGTGCCAGCAGCCCTACTAGCGGGGATACCGGGGAGCTGTTTTTT.

CDR3 region: CASSNRDTSYEQYF. Written as DNA, the CDR3 is TGTGCCAGCAGCAACCGGGACACCTCCTACGAGCAGTACTTC. This chain connects TRBV7-9 to TRBJ2-7; weak D call: TRBD1 (6 bases). V gave up 5 bases and J gave up 0 bases, with 11 bases separating them. Germline CDR1 reads SEHNR; CDR2 reads FQNEAQ (reference sequence). CDR3 length: 14 residues.

The V and J genes are TRBV28 and TRBJ1-2; no clear D gene. The germline V and J ends were trimmed by 6 bases and 4 bases, with 15 bases remaining between them. The CDR3 has 14 residues. The V gene's germline CDR1 is MDHEN and CDR2 SYDVKM. This CDR3 reads CASSPGRITYGYTF. DNA of the CDR3: TGTGCCAGCAGCCCGGGTCGTATAACCTATGGCTACACCTTC.

The gene calls are TRBV27 and TRBJ2-3; 8 bases fit TRBD1. Per germline, CDR1 MNHEY and CDR2 SMNVEV (reference sequence). This CDR3 is 16 amino acids long. V shed 8 bases, J shed 8 bases, and the junction held 18 bases outside the gene matches. Written as DNA, the CDR3 is TGTGCCAGCTGTCGCGGCCAGGGGGCCGCCTCAGCTACGCAGTATTTT. Encoded protein: CASCRGQGAASATQYF.

CDR3 coding DNA: TGTGCCAGCAGCGGACGGACAGGGGGGTACGGCACTCAGCCCCAGCATTTT. Translating it yields CASSGRTGGYGTQPQHF. The chain couples TRBV11-2 to TRBJ1-5; TRBD1 matches at 10 bases. There are 17 residues in the CDR3. V was clipped by 5 bases and J by 6 bases; unmatched bases: 13. Germline assignment: CDR1 SGHAT and CDR2 FQNNGV.

For the CDR3, the DNA is TGTGCCAGCAGCCCCCAGACGGGGTTTGACTACACCTTC. It specifies CASSPQTGFDYTF. This chain uses TRBV7-3 with TRBJ1-2; D unclear. The CDR3 spans 13 residues. In germline, CDR1 is SGHTA, CDR2 FQGTGA. V was trimmed by 5 bases and J by 10 bases, leaving 17 bases between them.

Concerning this clone: In the same sample, other DNA sequences code for this CDR3. This chain links TRBV5-1 with TRBJ2-5; tentatively, D is TRBD1 (5 bases). Germline V gene data show CDR1 as SGHRS and CDR2 as YFSETQ. V shed 0 bases and J shed 2 bases, with 5 bases lying between them. The CDR3 is made up of 13 amino acids. The CDR3, as DNA: TGCGCCAGCAGCTTGGACAGGCAAGAGACCCAGTACTTC. It is translated as CASSLDRQETQYF.

The chain has TRBV28 and TRBJ1-6; TRBD1 matches 9 bases. The V gene end was trimmed by 5 bases and the J gene end by 10 bases; junction bases not matched to a gene: 6. CDR1 is MDHEN, CDR2 SYDVKM, per germline. The CDR3 contains 14 residues. CDR3 DNA sequence: TGTGCCAGCAGTAGACAGGGGGGTAGCTCACCCCTCCACTTT. This codes for CASSRQGGSSPLHF. The full variable domain, in which reference TRBV28 and TRBJ1-6 provide the parts outside the CDR3, is DVKVTQSSRYLVKRTGEKVFLECVQDMDHENMFWYRQDPGLGLRLIYFSYDVKMKEKGDIPEGYSVSREKKERFSLILESASTNQTSMYLCASSRQGGSSPLHFGNGTRLTVT.

The chain uses TRBV7-3 and TRBJ2-7; D perhaps matches TRBD1 (6 bases). V was pared by 1 base and J by 5 bases, with 12 bases between. CDR1 and CDR2 from the germline V gene are SGHTA and FQGTGA. The CDR3 length is 14 residues. DNA of the CDR3: TGTGCCAGCAGCTTAAGAGGGGGTGGGGACGAGCAGTACTTC. It codes for CASSLRGGGDEQYF.

The gene calls are TRBV4-2 and TRBJ2-2; D is unclear. Trimming took off 0 bases at V and 1 base at J, with 3 bases between the two ends. CDR3 length: 14 amino acids. In germline, CDR1 is LGHNA, CDR2 YNFKEQ. The CDR3 region is CASSQDRNTGELFF. Here the CDR3 DNA reads TGTGCCAGCAGCCAAGACAGGAACACCGGGGAGCTGTTTTTT.

The chain employs TRBV12-5 and TRBJ2-2; the D gene is possibly TRBD1 (6 bases). V was trimmed by 7 bases and J by 2 bases, leaving 14 bases between them. Germline-derived CDR1 and CDR2 are LGHNT and FRNRAP. The CDR3 runs 15 residues. The DNA of the CDR3 is TGTGCTAGTGCCGGCGCAGGGGCAAACACCGGGGAGCTGTTTTTT. Its protein is CASAGAGANTGELFF.

This clone turned up a few times. This rearrangement joins TRBV19 to TRBJ1-5; D unclear. The CDR3 sequence is 14 residues long. Per germline, CDR1 LNHDA and CDR2 SQIVND (reference sequence). V lost 1 base to trimming and J lost 7 bases, with 11 bases between them. Here the CDR3 DNA reads TGTGCCAGTAGTATAGTCGAGGGAAAGCAGCCCCAGCATTTT. Protein: CASSIVEGKQPQHF.

This chain links TRBV11-2 with TRBJ2-7; a weak D match, TRBD1 (6 bases). Germline-derived CDR1 and CDR2 are SGHAT and FQNNGV. V was pared by 5 bases and J by 6 bases, with 23 bases between. The CDR3 extends over 16 amino acids. CDR3 sequence: CASSPLSAGESGEQYF. The CDR3 DNA reads TGTGCCAGCAGCCCCCTGAGCGCAGGGGAGTCGGGCGAGCAGTACTTC.

J is TRBJ2-7 and V is TRBV29-1; 7 bases match TRBD1. V dropped 4 bases and J dropped 0; count of bases not matched to a gene: 12. Per germline, CDR1 SQVTM and CDR2 ANQGSEA. This CDR3 contains 16 residues. For the CDR3, the DNA is TGCAGCGTTGCATGGACGGACAGGAAAATCTCCTACGAGCAGTACTTC. Its protein product is CSVAWTDRKISYEQYF.

The genes are TRBV28 and TRBJ2-7; 7 positions agree with TRBD2. V was clipped by 7 bases and J by 2 bases; unmatched bases: 8. This CDR3 is built from 14 residues. Germline CDR1 MDHEN, CDR2 SYDVKM. CDR3 residues: CASNRGGKTYEQYF. CDR3 nucleotides: TGTGCCAGCAACCGGGGAGGGAAAACCTACGAGCAGTACTTC.